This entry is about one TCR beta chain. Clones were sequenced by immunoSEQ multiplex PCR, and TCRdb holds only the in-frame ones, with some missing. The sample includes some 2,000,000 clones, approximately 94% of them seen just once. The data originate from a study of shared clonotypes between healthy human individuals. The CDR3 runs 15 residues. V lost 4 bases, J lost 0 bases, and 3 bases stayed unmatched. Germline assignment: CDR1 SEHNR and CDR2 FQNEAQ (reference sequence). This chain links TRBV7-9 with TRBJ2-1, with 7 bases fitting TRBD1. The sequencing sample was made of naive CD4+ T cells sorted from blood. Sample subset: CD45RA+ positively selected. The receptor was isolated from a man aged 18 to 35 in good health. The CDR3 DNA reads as TGTGCCAGCAGCTCGGGACAGAGCTCCTACAATGAGCAGTTCTTC. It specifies CASSSGQSSYNEQFF. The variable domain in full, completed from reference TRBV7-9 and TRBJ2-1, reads DTGVSQNPRHKITKRGQNVTFRCDPISEHNRLYWYRQTLGQGPEFLTYFQNEAQLEKSRLLSDRFSAERPKGSFSTLEIQRTEQGDSAMYLCASSSGQSSYNEQFFGPGTRLTVL.